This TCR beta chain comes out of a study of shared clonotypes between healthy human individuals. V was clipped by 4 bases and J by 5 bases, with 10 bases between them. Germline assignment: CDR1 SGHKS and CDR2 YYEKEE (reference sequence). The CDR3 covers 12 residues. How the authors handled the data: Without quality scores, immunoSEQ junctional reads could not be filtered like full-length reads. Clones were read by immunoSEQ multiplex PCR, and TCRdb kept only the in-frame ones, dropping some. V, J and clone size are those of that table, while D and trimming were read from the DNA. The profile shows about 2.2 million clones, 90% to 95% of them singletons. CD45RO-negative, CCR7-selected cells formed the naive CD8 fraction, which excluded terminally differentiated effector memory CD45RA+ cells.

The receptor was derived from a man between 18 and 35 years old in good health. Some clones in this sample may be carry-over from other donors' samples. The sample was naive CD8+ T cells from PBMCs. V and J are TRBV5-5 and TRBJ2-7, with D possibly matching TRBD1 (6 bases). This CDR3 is CASSPTGNEQYF. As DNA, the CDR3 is TGTGCCAGCAGCCCGACAGGCAACGAGCAGTACTTC.